This T cell receptor (beta chain) was captured by sequencing in a study of a mutant IDH1 vaccine in newly diagnosed glioma. Across the whole study: Patients were pretreated with radiotherapy, temozolomide, or both, mostly both. Study results and caveats: Most patients, 90% to 95%, showed vaccine-induced immune responses.

Time point defined: week 11, during vaccination. The study gave 300 ug of mutant IDH1 20-mer peptide per vaccine dose, with topical imiquimod. V was trimmed by 2 bases and J by 0 bases, leaving 8 bases between them. The length of the CDR3 is 15 residues. The germline V gene encodes CDR1 GTSNPN and CDR2 SVGIG (reference sequence). This table comes from immunoSEQ multiplex PCR, and its TCRdb copy is limited to in-frame clones, with some not included. The table has roughly 30,000 clones, around 82% seen once; the top ten hold approximately 25%. Regarding this clone: Its cognate antigen is unknown.

The specimen was PBMCs, collected from a glioma patient whose treatment included an IDH1 peptide vaccine. V gene TRBV30 combines with J gene TRBJ2-6; D is unclear. The sequence was obtained from a man aged 30-40 years with glioma. CDR3 bases: TGTGCCTGGAGTTATTGGATCTCTGGGGCCAACGTCCTGACTTTC. This translates into CAWSYWISGANVLTF.